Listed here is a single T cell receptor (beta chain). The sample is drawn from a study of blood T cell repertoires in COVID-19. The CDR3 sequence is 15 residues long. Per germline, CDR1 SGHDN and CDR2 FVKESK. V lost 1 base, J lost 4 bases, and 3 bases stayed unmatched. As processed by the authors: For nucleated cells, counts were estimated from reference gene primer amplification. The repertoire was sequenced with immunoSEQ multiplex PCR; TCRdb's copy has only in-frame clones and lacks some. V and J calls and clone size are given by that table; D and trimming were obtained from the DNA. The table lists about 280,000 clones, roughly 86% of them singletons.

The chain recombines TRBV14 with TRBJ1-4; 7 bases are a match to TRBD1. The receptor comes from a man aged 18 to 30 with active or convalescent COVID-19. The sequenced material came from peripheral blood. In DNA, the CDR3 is TGTGCCAGCAGCCAAGGGGACAGTTATAATGAAAAACTGTTTTTT. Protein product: CASSQGDSYNEKLFF.